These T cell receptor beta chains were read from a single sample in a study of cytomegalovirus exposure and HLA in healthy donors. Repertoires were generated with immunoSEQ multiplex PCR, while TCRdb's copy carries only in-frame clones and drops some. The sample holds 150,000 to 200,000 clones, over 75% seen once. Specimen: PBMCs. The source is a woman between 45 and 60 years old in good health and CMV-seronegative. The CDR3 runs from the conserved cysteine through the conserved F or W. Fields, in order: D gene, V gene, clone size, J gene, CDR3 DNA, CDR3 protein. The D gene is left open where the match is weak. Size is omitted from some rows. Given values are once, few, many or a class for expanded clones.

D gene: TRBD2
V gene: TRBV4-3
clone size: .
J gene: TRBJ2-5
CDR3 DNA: TGCGCCAGCAGCCAAGATATTTCGGGGGGCCAAGAGACCCAGTACTTC
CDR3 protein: CASSQDISGGQETQYF

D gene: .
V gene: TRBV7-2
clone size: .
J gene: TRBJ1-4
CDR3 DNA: TGTGCCAGCCGATGGACACCAACTAATGAAAAACTGTTTTTT
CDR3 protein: CASRWTPTNEKLFF

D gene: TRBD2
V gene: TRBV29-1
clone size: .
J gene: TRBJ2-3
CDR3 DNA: TGCAGCACCCGAGAGACTAGCTGGGATACGCAGTATTTT
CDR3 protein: CSTRETSWDTQYF

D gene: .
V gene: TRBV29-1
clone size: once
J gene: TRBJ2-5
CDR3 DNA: TGCAGCGTTGAAACAATGGGGGACAACCCTTGGGAGACCCAGTACTTC
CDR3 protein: CSVETMGDNPWETQYF

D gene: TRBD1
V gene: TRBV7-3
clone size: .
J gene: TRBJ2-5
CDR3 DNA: TGTGCCAGCAGCTTAACACGACAGGGAACCCAGTACTTC
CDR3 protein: CASSLTRQGTQYF

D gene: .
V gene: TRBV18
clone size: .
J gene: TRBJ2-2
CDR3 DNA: TGTGCCAGCTCACCCACACAGGGTCCTGGGGAGCTGTTTTTT
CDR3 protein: CASSPTQGPGELFF

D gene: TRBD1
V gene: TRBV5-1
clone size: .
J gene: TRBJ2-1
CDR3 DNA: TGCGCCAGCAGCTTTCCCAGACAGGGCTCCTACAATGAGCAGTTCTTC
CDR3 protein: CASSFPRQGSYNEQFF

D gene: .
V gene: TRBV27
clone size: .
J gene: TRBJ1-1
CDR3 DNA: TGTGCCAGCAGTCCCCAGGGAACCTACACTGAAGCTTTCTTT
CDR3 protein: CASSPQGTYTEAFF

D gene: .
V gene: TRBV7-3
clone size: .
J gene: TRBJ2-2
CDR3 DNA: TGTGCCAGCGGGGGGGCGACCGGGGAGCTGTTTTTT
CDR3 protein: CASGGATGELFF

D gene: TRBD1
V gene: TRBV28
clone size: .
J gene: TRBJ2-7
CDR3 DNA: TGTGCCAGCGCATCCGGGACAGGGGTGAGGTCCTACGAGCAGTACTTC
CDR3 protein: CASASGTGVRSYEQYF

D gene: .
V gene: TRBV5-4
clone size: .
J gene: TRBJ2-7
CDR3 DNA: TGTGCCAGCAGCTCCGCAGCAGGACTCGGTGTCTACGAGCAGTACTTC
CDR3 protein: CASSSAAGLGVYEQYF

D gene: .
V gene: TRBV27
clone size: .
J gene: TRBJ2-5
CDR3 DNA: TGTGCCAGCAGTTTACTTACTGCCAAAGAGACCCAGTACTTC
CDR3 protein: CASSLLTAKETQYF

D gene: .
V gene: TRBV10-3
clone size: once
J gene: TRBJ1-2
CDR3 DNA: TGTGCCATCAGCCCTCCCGCACAGGGTCGGAGCGGCTATGGCTACACCTTC
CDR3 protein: CAISPPAQGRSGYGYTF

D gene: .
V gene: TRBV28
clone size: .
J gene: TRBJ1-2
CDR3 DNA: TGTGCCAGCAGTTTCGTGACAGTGAATAGTGGCTACACCTTC
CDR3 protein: CASSFVTVNSGYTF

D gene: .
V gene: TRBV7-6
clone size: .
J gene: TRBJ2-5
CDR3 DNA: TGTGCCAGCAGCTTGGGCAGGGTGTACCAAGAGACCCAGTACTTC
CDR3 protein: CASSLGRVYQETQYF

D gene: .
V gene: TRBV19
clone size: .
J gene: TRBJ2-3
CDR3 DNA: TGTGCCAGTAGTAATCCCCGGGACAACACAGATACGCAGTATTTT
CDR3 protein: CASSNPRDNTDTQYF

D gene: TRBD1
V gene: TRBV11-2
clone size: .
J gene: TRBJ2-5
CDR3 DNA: TGTGCCAGCAGCCGGGACAGGGGTTCGGAGACCCAGTACTTC
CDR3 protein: CASSRDRGSETQYF

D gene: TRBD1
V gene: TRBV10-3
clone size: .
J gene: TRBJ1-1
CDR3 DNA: TGTGCCATCAGTGAGAGGAGCTTTTACAGGGGAATGAACACTGAAGCTTTCTTT
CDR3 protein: CAISERSFYRGMNTEAFF

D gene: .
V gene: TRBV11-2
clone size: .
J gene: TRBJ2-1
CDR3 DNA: TGTGCCAGCAGCTTAAGAGCCCCGGGGAGCCCGAACAATGAGCAGTTCTTC
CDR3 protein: CASSLRAPGSPNNEQFF

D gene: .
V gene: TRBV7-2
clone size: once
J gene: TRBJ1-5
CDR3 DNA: TGTGCCAGCAGCTCCTACAGAGATCAGCCCCAGCATTTT
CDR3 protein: CASSSYRDQPQHF

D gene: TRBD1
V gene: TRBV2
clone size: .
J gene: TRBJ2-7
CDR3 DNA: TGTGCCATCTCTGGACAGGGGGCGGACGAGCAGTACTTC
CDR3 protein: CAISGQGADEQYF

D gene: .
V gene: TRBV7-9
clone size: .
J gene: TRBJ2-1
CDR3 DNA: TGTGCCAGCAGCAAAGGACAAAGTGCGTACAATGAGCAGTTCTTC
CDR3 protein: CASSKGQSAYNEQFF

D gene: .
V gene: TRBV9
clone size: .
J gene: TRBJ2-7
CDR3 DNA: TGTGCCAGCAGCGTAGGAGACGAGCAGTACTTC
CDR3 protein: CASSVGDEQYF

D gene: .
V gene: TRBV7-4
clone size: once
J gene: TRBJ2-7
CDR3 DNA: TGTGCCAGCAGCTCCCCGAGTCGGGTCCTACCCTACGAGCAGTACTTC
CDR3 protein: CASSSPSRVLPYEQYF

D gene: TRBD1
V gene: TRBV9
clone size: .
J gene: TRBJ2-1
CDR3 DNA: TGTGCCAGCAGCGTTACAGGGGGCAATAATGAGCAGTTCTTC
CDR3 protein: CASSVTGGNNEQFF

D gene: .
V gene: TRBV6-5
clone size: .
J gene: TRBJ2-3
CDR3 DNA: TGTGCCAGCAACCTCCTGGGGGGAGATACGCAGTATTTT
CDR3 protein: CASNLLGGDTQYF

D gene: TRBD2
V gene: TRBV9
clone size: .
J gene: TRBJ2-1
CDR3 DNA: TGTGCCAGCAGCGCTAGACTAGCGGGAGGTCCTCGGGGCTCCTACAATGAGCAGTTCTTC
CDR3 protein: CASSARLAGGPRGSYNEQFF

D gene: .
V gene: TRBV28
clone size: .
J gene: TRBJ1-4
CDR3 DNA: TGTGCCAGCATATCCCCCGGGGGGGGTAATGAAAAACTGTTTTTT
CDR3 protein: CASISPGGGNEKLFF

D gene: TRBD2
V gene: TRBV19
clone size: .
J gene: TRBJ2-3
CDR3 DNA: TGTGCCAGTAGTATAGATCTCGGATTGGCTAGCGGGGTCGGGGATACGCAGTATTTT
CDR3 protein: CASSIDLGLASGVGDTQYF

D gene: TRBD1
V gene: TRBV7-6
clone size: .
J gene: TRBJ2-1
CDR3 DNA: TGTGCCAGCAGCTTGTTTGGGACAGGAACTCCAACTCCGGACAATGAGCAGTTCTTC
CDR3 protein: CASSLFGTGTPTPDNEQFF

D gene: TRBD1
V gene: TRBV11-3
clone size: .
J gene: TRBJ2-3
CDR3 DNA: TGTGCCAGCAGCTTGCGCCAGGGGGAGTCAGATACGCAGTATTTT
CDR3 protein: CASSLRQGESDTQYF

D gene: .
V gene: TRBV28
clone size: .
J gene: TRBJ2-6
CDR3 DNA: TGTGCCAGCAGTTTTTCATCCCCCTCTGGGGCCAACGTCCTGACTTTC
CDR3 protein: CASSFSSPSGANVLTF

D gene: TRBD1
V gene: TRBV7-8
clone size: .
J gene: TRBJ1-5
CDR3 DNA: TGTGCCAGCAGCTATGACAGGGAGCAGCCCCAGCATTTT
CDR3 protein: CASSYDREQPQHF

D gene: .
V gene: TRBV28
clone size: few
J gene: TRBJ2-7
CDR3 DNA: TGTGCCAGCACCCAACAGGGCTACGAGCAGTACTTC
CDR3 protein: CASTQQGYEQYF

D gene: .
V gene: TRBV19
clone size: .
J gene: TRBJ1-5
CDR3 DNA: TGTGCCAGTAGTATTAGAGGGGCCAGGGGTAATCAGCCCCAGCATTTT
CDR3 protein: CASSIRGARGNQPQHF

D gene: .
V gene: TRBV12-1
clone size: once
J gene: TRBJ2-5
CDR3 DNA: TGTGCCAGCAGCGCCACTAGCGGGAGTTGGCAGACCCAGTACTTC
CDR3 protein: CASSATSGSWQTQYF

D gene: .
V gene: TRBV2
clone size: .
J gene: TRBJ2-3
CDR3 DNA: TGTGCCAGCAGTGAACACACAGATACGCAGTATTTT
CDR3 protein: CASSEHTDTQYF

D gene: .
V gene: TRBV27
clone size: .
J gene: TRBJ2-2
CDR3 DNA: TGTGCCAGCAGTCGCGGGACGGTTGAAATGAGAACCGGGGAGCTGTTTTTT
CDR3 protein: CASSRGTVEMRTGELFF

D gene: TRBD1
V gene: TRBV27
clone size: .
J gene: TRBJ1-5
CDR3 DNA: TGTGCCAGCAGTACAGGACAGGGGGGAAATCAGCCCCAGCATTTT
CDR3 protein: CASSTGQGGNQPQHF